This T cell receptor (beta chain) was captured in a study of CD8 T cells in ankylosing spondylitis. The study's findings and limits: A motif in TCR beta, a set of several highly homologous variants, appeared characteristic of ankylosing spondylitis blood. Earlier work had already found some motif variants in reactive arthritis synovial fluid and blood. Within matched ankylosing spondylitis synovial fluid, disease-linked clones were reportedly significantly enriched.

Making use of molecular barcodes, quantitative 5'-RACE generated TCR beta libraries. Via MiXCR, TCRdb re-called the 5' RACE reads, giving one row per CDR3 protein. The sample holds 100,000 to 150,000 distinct CDR3 sequences; 17% are singletons and the top ten take roughly 30%. Germline loops: CDR1 LGHDT, CDR2 YNNKEL (reference sequence). The CDR3 has 13 amino acids. The trim removed 6 bases at V and 6 bases at J, leaving 8 bases unmatched. A note on this clonotype: The antigen is undetermined.

V usage is TRBV3-1 and J usage is TRBJ2-7; TRBD1 matches 7 bases. The sample taken for sequencing was blood, either unsorted or a sorted T cell fraction (not recorded which). The receptor was isolated from a male donor with ankylosing spondylitis. The CDR3 reads CASRIGTAIEQYF. CDR3 in DNA: TGTGCCAGCAGGATCGGGACAGCCATCGAGCAGTACTTC.